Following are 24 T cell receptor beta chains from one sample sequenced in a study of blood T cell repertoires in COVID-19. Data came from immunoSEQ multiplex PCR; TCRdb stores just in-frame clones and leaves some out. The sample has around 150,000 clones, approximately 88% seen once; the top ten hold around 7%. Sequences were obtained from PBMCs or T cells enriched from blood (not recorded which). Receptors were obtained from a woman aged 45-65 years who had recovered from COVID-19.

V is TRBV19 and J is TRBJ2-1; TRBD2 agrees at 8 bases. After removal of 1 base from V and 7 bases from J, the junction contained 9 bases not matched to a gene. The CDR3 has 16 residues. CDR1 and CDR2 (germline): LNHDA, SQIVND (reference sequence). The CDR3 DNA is TGTGCCAGTAGTATAGCAGTAGCGGGGCTCGGTAATGAGCAGTTCTTC. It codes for CASSIAVAGLGNEQFF.

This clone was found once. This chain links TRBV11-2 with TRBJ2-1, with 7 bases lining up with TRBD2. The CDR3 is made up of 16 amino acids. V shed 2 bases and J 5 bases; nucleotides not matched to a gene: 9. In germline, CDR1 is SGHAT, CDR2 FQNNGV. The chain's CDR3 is CASSLYPRGGDNEQFF. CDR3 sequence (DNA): TGTGCCAGCAGCTTATACCCCCGGGGAGGGGACAATGAGCAGTTCTTC.

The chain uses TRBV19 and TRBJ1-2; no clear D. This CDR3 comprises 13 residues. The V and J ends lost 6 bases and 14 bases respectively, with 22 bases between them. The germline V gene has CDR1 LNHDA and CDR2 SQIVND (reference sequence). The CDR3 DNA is TGTGCCAGTAGGGAGGACGGTGAGTTCGACCTAACCTTC. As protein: CASREDGEFDLTF.

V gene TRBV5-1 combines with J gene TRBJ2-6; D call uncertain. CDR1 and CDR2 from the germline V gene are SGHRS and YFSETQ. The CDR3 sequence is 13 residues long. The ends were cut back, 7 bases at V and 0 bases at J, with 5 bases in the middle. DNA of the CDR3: TGCGCCAGCTCCGGCTCTGGGGCCAACGTCCTGACTTTC. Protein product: CASSGSGANVLTF.

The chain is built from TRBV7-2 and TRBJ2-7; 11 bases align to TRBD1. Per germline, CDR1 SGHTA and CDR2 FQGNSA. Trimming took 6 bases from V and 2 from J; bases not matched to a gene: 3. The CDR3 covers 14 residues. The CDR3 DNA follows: TGTGCCAGCAGAACGGGACAGGGGGCCTACGAGCAGTACTTC. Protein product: CASRTGQGAYEQYF.

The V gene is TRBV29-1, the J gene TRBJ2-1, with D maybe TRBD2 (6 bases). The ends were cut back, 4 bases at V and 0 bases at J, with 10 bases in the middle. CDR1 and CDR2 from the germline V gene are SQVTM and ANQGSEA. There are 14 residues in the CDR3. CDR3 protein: CSVGAGSSYNEQFF. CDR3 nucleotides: TGCAGCGTTGGGGCGGGGAGCTCCTACAATGAGCAGTTCTTC.

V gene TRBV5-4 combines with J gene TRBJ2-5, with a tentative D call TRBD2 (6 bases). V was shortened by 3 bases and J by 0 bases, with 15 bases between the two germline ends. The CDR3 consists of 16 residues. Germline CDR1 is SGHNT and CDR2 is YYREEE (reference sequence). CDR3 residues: CASSSLAGGDQETQYF. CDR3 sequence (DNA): TGTGCCAGCAGCTCCCTCGCCGGCGGGGACCAAGAGACCCAGTACTTC.

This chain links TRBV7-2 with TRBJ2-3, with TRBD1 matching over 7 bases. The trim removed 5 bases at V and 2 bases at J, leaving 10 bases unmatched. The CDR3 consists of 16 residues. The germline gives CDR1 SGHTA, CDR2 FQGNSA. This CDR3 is CASSPPGQTLTDTQYF. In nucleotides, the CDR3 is TGTGCCAGCAGCCCCCCGGGACAGACCCTCACAGATACGCAGTATTTT.

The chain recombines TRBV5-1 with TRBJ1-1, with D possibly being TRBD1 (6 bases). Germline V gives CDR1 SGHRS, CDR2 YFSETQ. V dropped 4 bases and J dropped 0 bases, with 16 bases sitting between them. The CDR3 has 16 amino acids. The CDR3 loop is CASSPTSTGLNTEAFF. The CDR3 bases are TGCGCCAGCAGCCCAACCTCGACAGGCCTGAACACTGAAGCTTTCTTT.

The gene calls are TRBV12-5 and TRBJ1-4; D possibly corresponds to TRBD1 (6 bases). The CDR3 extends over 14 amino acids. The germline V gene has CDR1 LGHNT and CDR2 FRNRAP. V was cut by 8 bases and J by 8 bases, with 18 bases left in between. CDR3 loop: CASSQNGGGEKLFF. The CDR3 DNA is TGTGCTAGTAGCCAAAATGGGGGCGGGGAAAAACTGTTTTTT.

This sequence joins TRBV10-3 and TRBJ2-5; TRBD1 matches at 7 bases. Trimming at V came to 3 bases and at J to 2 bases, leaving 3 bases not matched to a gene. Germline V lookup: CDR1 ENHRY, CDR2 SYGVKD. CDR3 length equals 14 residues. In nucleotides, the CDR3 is TGTGCCATCAGTGACCCGGGACAGCAAGAGACCCAGTACTTC. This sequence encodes CAISDPGQQETQYF.

The CDR3 DNA sequence: TGTGCCAGCAGCACCCGACAGGGGGAGACCCAGTACTTC. The encoded protein is CASSTRQGETQYF. This chain uses TRBV7-9 with TRBJ2-5; 8 nucleotides match TRBD1. CDR3 length: 13 residues. V shed 5 bases and J 5 bases; nucleotides not matched to a gene: 4. Germline V gene lookup returns CDR1 SEHNR and CDR2 FQNEAQ (reference sequence).

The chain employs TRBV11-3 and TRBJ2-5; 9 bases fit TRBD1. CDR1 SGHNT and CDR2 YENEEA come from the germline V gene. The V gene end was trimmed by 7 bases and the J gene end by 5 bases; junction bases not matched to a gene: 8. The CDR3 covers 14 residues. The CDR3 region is CASKTRDRVETQYF. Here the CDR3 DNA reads TGTGCCAGCAAAACCCGGGACAGGGTCGAGACCCAGTACTTC.

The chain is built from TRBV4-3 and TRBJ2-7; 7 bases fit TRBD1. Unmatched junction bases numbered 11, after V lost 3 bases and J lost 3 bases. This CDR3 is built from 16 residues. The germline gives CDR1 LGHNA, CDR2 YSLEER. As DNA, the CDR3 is TGCGCCAGCAGCCAGCCCCTTGACAGGGTTTTCTACGAGCAGTACTTC. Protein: CASSQPLDRVFYEQYF.

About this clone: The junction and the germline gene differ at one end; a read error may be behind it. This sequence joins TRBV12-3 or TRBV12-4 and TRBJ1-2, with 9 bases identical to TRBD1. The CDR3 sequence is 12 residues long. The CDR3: CASSPTGGAGKF. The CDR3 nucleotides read TGTGCCAGCAGTCCCACAGGGGGCGCCGGGAAGTTC.

CDR3 region: CASSLIQYNEQFF. CDR3 in DNA: TGTGCCAGCAGTTTAATCCAATACAATGAGCAGTTCTTC. The chain employs TRBV27 and TRBJ2-1; D gene uncertain. Per germline, CDR1 MNHEY and CDR2 SMNVEV (reference sequence). V shed 2 bases and J shed 4 bases, with 6 bases lying between them. CDR3 length: 13 residues.

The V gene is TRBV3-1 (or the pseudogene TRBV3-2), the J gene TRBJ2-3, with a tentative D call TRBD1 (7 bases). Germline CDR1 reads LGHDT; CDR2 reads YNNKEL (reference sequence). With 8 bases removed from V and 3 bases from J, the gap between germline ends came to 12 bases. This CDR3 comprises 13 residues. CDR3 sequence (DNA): TGTGCCAGCGGCGGGACAGTGACAGATACGCAGTATTTT. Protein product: CASGGTVTDTQYF.

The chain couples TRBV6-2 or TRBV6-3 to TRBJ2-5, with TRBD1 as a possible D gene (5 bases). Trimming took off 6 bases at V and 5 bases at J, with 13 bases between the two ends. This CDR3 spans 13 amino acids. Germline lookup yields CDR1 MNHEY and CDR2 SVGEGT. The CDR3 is CASSLYRLETQYF. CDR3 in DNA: TGTGCCAGCAGCCTCTACAGGTTGGAGACCCAGTACTTC.

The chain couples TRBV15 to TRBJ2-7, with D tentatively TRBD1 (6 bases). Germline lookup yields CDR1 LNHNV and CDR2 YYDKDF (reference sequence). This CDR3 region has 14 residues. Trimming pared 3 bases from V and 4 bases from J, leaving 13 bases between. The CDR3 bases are TGTGCCACCAGCAGCCGTAGACAGGTATACGAGCAGTACTTC. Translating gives CATSSRRQVYEQYF.

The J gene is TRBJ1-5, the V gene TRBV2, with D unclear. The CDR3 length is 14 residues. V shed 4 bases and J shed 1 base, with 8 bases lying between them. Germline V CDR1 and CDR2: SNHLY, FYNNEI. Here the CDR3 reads CASSGADSNQPQHF. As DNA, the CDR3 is TGTGCCAGCAGTGGGGCCGACAGCAATCAGCCCCAGCATTTT.

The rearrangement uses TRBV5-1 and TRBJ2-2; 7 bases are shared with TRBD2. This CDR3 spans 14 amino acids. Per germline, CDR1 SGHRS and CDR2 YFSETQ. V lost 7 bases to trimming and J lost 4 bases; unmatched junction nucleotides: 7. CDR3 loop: CASHPGGGTGELFF. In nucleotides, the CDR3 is TGCGCCAGCCACCCTGGCGGGGGCACCGGGGAGCTGTTTTTT.

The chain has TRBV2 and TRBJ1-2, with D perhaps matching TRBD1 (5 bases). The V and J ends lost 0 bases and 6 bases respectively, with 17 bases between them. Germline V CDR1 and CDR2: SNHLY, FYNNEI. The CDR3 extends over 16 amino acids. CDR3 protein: CASSEAPGLPSDGYTF. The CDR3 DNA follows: TGTGCCAGCAGTGAAGCGCCGGGACTACCCTCGGATGGCTACACCTTC.

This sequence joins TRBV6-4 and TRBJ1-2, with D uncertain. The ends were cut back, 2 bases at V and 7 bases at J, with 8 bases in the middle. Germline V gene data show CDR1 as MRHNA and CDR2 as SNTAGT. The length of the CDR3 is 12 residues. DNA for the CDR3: TGTGCCAGCAGTGACAGACTAGGTGGCTACACCTTC. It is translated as CASSDRLGGYTF.

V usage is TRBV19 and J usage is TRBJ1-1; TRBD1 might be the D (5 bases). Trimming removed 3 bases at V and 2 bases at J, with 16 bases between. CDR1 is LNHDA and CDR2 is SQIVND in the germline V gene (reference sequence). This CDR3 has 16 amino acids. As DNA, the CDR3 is TGTGCCAGTAGTATTCGGTACTTTGACAGCAACACTGAAGCTTTCTTT. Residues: CASSIRYFDSNTEAFF.